The 21 T cell receptor beta chains below were found in one sample sequenced in a study of T-cell memory formation after mild COVID-19. Using its own MiXCR run on the 5' RACE reads, TCRdb lists one record per CDR3 protein. This repertoire shows fewer than 50,000 distinct CDR3 sequences, 6% to 7% found once; its top ten account for less than 0.95%. Input material: PBMCs or a T cell subset sorted from them (not recorded which). The origin of the receptors is an adult who had mild COVID-19 (a few samples of this study predate the infection). Cell type and time point are not known.

This clonotype was picked up many times. The rearrangement joins TRBV27 to TRBJ2-7; D is possibly TRBD1 (6 bases). V lost 7 bases and J lost 2, with 12 bases in between. Germline V gene data show CDR1 as MNHEY and CDR2 as SMNVEV (reference sequence). This CDR3 spans 13 amino acids. The CDR3 protein is CASIDQGPYEQYF. The CDR3, as DNA: TGTGCCAGCATTGATCAGGGGCCCTACGAGCAGTACTTC.

CDR3 coding DNA: TGTGCCTGGAGTACGCAGGGGCAGATGAACACTGAAGCTTTCTTT. This gives the protein CAWSTQGQMNTEAFF. The chain carries TRBV30 and TRBJ1-1, with D tentatively TRBD1 (6 bases). The CDR3 runs to 15 residues. CDR1 is GTSNPN and CDR2 is SVGIG in the germline V gene (reference sequence). Trimming stripped 2 bases from V and 0 bases from J, with 13 bases between. The complete variable domain, with remaining parts taken from reference TRBV30 and TRBJ1-1, reads SQTIHQWPATLVQPVGSPLSLECTVEGTSNPNLYWYRQAAGRGLQLLFYSVGIGQISSEVPQNLSASRPQDRQFILSSKKLLLSDSGFYLCAWSTQGQMNTEAFFGQGTRLTVV.

The table lists this clonotype with many counts. The chain is built from TRBV18 and TRBJ2-7, with D possibly being TRBD1 (6 bases). Trimming pared 6 bases from V and 4 bases from J, leaving 22 bases between. The CDR3 totals 16 residues. CDR1 is KGHSH, CDR2 LQKENI, per germline. The CDR3 DNA reads as TGTGCCAGCTCCTGGGGGCCCGAGGGGCCTGATTACGAGCAGTACTTC. This codes for CASSWGPEGPDYEQYF. The full variable domain, with the rest looked up from reference TRBV18 and TRBJ2-7, is NAGVMQNPRHLVRRRGQEARLRCSPMKGHSHVYWYRQLPEEGLKFMVYLQKENIIDESGMPKERFSAEFPKEGPSILRIQQVVRGDSAAYFCASSWGPEGPDYEQYFGPGTRLTVT.

J is TRBJ2-5 and V is TRBV6-1; D perhaps matches TRBD1 (6 bases). V shed 7 bases and J shed 3 bases, with 15 bases lying between them. Germline V gives CDR1 MNHNS, CDR2 SASEGT. This CDR3 contains 14 residues. The CDR3, as DNA: TGTGCCAGCAACGTACAGGGAGTTAAAGAGACCCAGTACTTC. Translated: CASNVQGVKETQYF.

The chain's CDR3 is CASSLDQGPTYEQYF. For the CDR3, the DNA is TGTGCCAGCAGCTTGGATCAGGGTCCGACCTACGAGCAGTACTTC. The chain has TRBV5-4 and TRBJ2-7, with D perhaps matching TRBD1 (5 bases). The CDR3 has 15 amino acids. Between the trimmed V and J ends, which lost 0 bases and 2 bases, there was a span of 12 bases. Germline V gives CDR1 SGHNT, CDR2 YYREEE (reference sequence).

The V call is TRBV4-2, the J call TRBJ1-3, with D perhaps TRBD1 (5 bases). CDR1 is LGHNA, CDR2 YNFKEQ, per germline. Trimming stripped 5 bases from V and 1 base from J, with 12 bases between. CDR3 length equals 15 residues. The CDR3 DNA reads as TGTGCCAGCAGCTCATATCGGGGGTCTGGAAACACCATATATTTT. Protein sequence: CASSSYRGSGNTIYF.

This clonotype appeared a few times. CDR3 in amino acids: CASSQDRGQGSGYTF. The CDR3 DNA follows: TGTGCCAGCAGCCAAGATCGAGGGCAGGGCAGCGGCTACACCTTC. V usage is TRBV4-2 and J usage is TRBJ1-2; D is possibly TRBD1 (5 bases). V lost 0 bases, J lost 8 bases, and 16 bases lay in between. The CDR3 sequence is 15 residues long. Germline CDR1 and CDR2: LGHNA and YNFKEQ.

At least ten counts were recorded for this clonotype. The chain links TRBV4-1 to TRBJ2-5; D could derive from TRBD1 or TRBD2 (5 bases each). Germline V lookup: CDR1 MGHRA, CDR2 YSYEKL. This CDR3 is built from 14 residues. V lost 4 bases to trimming and J lost 4 bases, with 13 bases between them. CDR3 in DNA: TGCGCCAGCAGCCTCTACGGGGCTGGAGAGACCCAGTACTTC. Protein: CASSLYGAGETQYF.

V gene TRBV6-6 combines with J gene TRBJ1-1; TRBD1 agrees at 9 bases. The CDR3 contains 15 residues. CDR1 is MNHNY and CDR2 is SVGAGI in the germline V gene (reference sequence). The V and J ends lost 5 bases and 2 bases, in that order; junction bases with no gene match: 6. The CDR3, as DNA: TGTGCCAGCAGTAAGCCGGGACAGGGTAACACTGAAGCTTTCTTT. Residues: CASSKPGQGNTEAFF.

The gene calls are TRBV25-1 and TRBJ2-5; D might be TRBD1 (5 bases). Trimming took off 5 bases at V and 1 base at J, with 14 bases between the two ends. The germline V gene has CDR1 MGHDK and CDR2 SYGVNS. There are 15 residues in the CDR3. The CDR3 region is CASSQADRTQETQYF. CDR3 sequence (DNA): TGTGCCAGCAGTCAGGCTGACAGAACCCAAGAGACCCAGTACTTC.

V usage is TRBV19 and J usage is TRBJ1-3, with D uncertain. The CDR3 covers 12 residues. The germline V gene encodes CDR1 LNHDA and CDR2 SQIVND (reference sequence). V lost 8 bases to trimming and J lost 8 bases, with 13 bases between them. The CDR3 nucleotides read TGTGCCAGTCGAAGCCTAGAGGACACCATATATTTT. Protein product: CASRSLEDTIYF.

This clonotype was detected only a few times. CDR3 nucleotide sequence: TGCGCCAGCAGCCAAGATCGGAGCAGGGAGGTCTCTGGGGCCAACGTCCTGACTTTC. Its translation: CASSQDRSREVSGANVLTF. The chain uses TRBV4-1 and TRBJ2-6, with a possible D match to TRBD2 (6 bases). The V end lost 0 bases, the J end lost 0 bases, and 15 bases lay between the germline ends. The CDR3 totals 19 residues. Germline-derived CDR1 and CDR2 are MGHRA and YSYEKL.

This clonotype was detected a few times. This sequence joins TRBV29-1 and TRBJ2-4, with 7 nucleotides matching TRBD2. Germline CDR1 is SQVTM and CDR2 is ANQGSEA. This CDR3 comprises 13 residues. V gave up 7 bases and J gave up 4 bases; unmatched junction bases: 7. For the CDR3, the DNA is TGCAGCGGGAGGGGAGGGAGTAAAAACATTCAGTACTTC. Translating gives CSGRGGSKNIQYF.

This clonotype has ten or more counts. The chain carries TRBV6-6 and TRBJ2-3; 9 nucleotides match TRBD1. CDR3 length equals 17 residues. V trimming: 7 bases; J trimming: 3 bases; junction bases outside the gene matches: 14. Germline V lookup: CDR1 MNHNY, CDR2 SVGAGI (reference sequence). For the CDR3, the DNA is TGTGCCAGCAAATTATACGGGACAGGGACAGTTACAGATACGCAGTATTTT. This codes for CASKLYGTGTVTDTQYF.

V is TRBV7-2 and J is TRBJ1-6; D unclear. Germline loops: CDR1 SGHTA, CDR2 FQGNSA. Deletions cut 5 bases from V and 4 bases from J, with 18 bases between. The CDR3 has 17 amino acids. CDR3 DNA: TGTGCCAGCAGCCCCCTCGCAAGGACCGTGTATAATTCACCCCTCCACTTT. Encoded protein: CASSPLARTVYNSPLHF. The entire variable domain, with the rest obtained from reference TRBV7-2 and TRBJ1-6, is as follows: GAGVSQSPSNKVTEKGKDVELRCDPISGHTALYWYRQSLGQGLEFLIYFQGNSAPDKSGLPSDRFSAERTGGSVSTLTIQRTQQEDSAVYLCASSPLARTVYNSPLHFGNGTRLTVT.

At least ten counts were recorded for this clonotype. This chain uses TRBV3-1 with TRBJ2-3; D may be TRBD1 (5 bases). This CDR3 comprises 14 residues. Germline V lookup: CDR1 LGHDT, CDR2 YNNKEL (reference sequence). The V gene lost 7 bases and the J gene lost 1 base, with 12 bases spanning the gap. CDR3 loop: CASTSSGRTDTQYF. The CDR3 DNA sequence: TGTGCCAGCACCTCCTCAGGGCGCACAGATACGCAGTATTTT.

This clonotype was recorded at least ten times. This chain connects TRBV29-1 to TRBJ2-7; 9 positions agree with TRBD1. V lost 7 bases and J lost 3; bases outside the gene matches: 13. Germline V gene data show CDR1 as SQVTM and CDR2 as ANQGSEA. CDR3 length equals 15 residues. The CDR3 nucleotides read TGCAGCGCCGACATTAAGGGGACAGGGTTCTACGAGCAGTACTTC. Translated: CSADIKGTGFYEQYF.

Ten or more counts support this clonotype. The junction departs from the called germline gene at one end, perhaps through a read error. The V call is TRBV12-3 or TRBV12-4, the J call TRBJ1-1; no clear D. CDR3 length: 10 residues. In DNA, the CDR3 is TGTGCCAGCAGTTTAGTTGCTCCTTCCTTT. It specifies CASSLVAPSF.

Ten or more counts support this clonotype. The chain couples TRBV7-9 to TRBJ2-5, with a tentative D call TRBD2 (7 bases). V lost 5 bases to trimming and J lost 5 bases, with 21 bases between them. The CDR3 spans 16 residues. The germline gives CDR1 SEHNR, CDR2 FQNEAQ (reference sequence). This CDR3 reads CASSPTPGGAGETQYF. The CDR3 DNA sequence: TGTGCCAGCAGCCCTACCCCTGGGGGGGCAGGGGAGACCCAGTACTTC. Based on the CDR3 plus reference TRBV7-9 and TRBJ2-5, the full variable domain is DTGVSQNPRHKITKRGQNVTFRCDPISEHNRLYWYRQTLGQGPEFLTYFQNEAQLEKSRLLSDRFSAERPKGSFSTLEIQRTEQGDSAMYLCASSPTPGGAGETQYFGPGTRLLVL.

The V gene is TRBV9, the J gene TRBJ1-5, with D possibly being TRBD1 (5 bases). Germline V gene data show CDR1 as SGDLS and CDR2 as YYNGEE. V lost 0 bases and J lost 4, with 11 bases in between. This CDR3 comprises 15 residues. CDR3 DNA sequence: TGTGCCAGCAGCGTAGCTTGGGGGGGGAATCAGCCCCAGCATTTT. It yields the protein CASSVAWGGNQPQHF.

The sample holds many counts of this clonotype. V gene TRBV4-3 combines with J gene TRBJ2-1, with TRBD1 as a possible D gene (5 bases). This CDR3 region has 16 residues. The ends were cut back, 2 bases at V and 4 bases at J, with 15 bases in the middle. CDR1 is LGHNA and CDR2 is YSLEER in the germline V gene. The CDR3 is CASSQLSAGAYNEQFF. Written as DNA, the CDR3 is TGCGCCAGCAGCCAACTCTCTGCTGGGGCTTACAATGAGCAGTTCTTC.